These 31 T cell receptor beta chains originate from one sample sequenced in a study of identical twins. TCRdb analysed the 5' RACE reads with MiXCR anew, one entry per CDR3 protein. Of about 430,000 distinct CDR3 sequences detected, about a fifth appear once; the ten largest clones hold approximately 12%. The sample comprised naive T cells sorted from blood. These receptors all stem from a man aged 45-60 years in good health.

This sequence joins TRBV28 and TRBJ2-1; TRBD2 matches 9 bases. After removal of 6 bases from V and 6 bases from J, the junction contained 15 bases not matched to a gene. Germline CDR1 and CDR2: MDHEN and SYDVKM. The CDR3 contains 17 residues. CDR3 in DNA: TGTGCCAGCAGGGGCGGAGGAAGCGGGAGGTCTGGCAATGAGCAGTTCTTC. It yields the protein CASRGGGSGRSGNEQFF.

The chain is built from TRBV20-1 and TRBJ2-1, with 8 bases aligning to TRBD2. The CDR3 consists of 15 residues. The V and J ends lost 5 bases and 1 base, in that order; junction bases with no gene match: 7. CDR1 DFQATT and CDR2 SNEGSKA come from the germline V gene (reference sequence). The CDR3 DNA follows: TGCAGTGCTGGTGATGCTAGCGGGTCCTACAATGAGCAGTTCTTC. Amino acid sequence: CSAGDASGSYNEQFF.

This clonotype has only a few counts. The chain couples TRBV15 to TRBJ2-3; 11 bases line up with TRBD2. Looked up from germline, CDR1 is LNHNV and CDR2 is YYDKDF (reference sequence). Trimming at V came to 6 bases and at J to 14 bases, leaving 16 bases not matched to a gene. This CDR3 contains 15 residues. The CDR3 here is CATSSRGSGGAVLYF. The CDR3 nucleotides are TGTGCCACCAGTAGCAGGGGTAGCGGGGGGGCGGTGCTGTATTTT.

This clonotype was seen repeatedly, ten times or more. Written as DNA, the CDR3 is TGTGCCAGCAGTCGTGTGCACAATCAGCCCCAGCATTTT. Translation gives CASSRVHNQPQHF. The V and J genes are TRBV6-2 or TRBV6-3 and TRBJ1-5; unclear D gene. V lost 5 bases and J lost 3, with 8 bases in between. Germline CDR1 and CDR2: MNHEY and SVGEGT. The CDR3 is 13 residues long.

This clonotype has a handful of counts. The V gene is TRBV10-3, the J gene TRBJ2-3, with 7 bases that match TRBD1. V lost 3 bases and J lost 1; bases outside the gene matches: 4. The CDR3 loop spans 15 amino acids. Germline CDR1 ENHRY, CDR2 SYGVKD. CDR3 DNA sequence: TGTGCCATCAGTGAAATCGGACAGGGCACAGATACGCAGTATTTT. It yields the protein CAISEIGQGTDTQYF.

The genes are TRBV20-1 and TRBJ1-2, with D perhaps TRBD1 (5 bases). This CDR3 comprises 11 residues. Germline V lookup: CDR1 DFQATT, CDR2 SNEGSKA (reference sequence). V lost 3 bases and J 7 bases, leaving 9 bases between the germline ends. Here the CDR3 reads CSASRGFGYTF. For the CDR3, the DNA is TGCAGTGCTAGCCGGGGGTTTGGCTACACCTTC.

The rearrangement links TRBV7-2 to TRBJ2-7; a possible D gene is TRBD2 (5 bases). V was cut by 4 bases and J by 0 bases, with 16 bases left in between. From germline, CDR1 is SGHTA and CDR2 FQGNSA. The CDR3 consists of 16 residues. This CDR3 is CASSSYPGLVSYEQYF. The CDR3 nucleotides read TGTGCCAGCAGCTCCTACCCTGGACTCGTCTCCTACGAGCAGTACTTC.

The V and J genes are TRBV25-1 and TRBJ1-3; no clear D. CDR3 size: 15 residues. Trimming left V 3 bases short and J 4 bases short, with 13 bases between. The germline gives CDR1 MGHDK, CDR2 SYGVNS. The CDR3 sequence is CASSEWREVGNTIYF. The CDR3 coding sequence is TGTGCCAGCAGTGAGTGGCGTGAAGTAGGAAACACCATATATTTT.

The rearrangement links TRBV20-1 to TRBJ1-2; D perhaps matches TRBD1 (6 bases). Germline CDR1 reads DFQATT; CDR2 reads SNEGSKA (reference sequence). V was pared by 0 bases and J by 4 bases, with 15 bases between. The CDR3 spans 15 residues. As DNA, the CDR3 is TGCAGTGCTAGAGAGACGGGGGCGCGTCCCTATGGCTACACCTTC. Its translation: CSARETGARPYGYTF.

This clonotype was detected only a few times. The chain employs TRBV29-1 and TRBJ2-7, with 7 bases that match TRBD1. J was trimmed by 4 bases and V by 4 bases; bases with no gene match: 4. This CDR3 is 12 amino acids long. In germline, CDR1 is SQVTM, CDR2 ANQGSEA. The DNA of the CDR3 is TGCAGCGTTGTACAGGGGTCGTACGAGCAGTACTTC. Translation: CSVVQGSYEQYF.

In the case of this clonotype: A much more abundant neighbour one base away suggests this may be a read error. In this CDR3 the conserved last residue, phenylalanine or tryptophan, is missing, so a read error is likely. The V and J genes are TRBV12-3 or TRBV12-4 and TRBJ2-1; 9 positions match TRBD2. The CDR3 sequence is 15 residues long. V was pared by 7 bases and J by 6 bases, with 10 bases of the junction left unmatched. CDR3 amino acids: CASTSWAGGINEQFL. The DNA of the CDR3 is TGTGCCAGCACCTCCTGGGCGGGAGGGATCAATGAGCAGTTCCTC.

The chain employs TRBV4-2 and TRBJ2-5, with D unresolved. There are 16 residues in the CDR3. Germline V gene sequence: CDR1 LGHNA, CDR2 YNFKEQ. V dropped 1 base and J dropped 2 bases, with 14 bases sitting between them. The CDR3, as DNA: TGTGCCAGCAGCCAAGTTAAGGCAGCCCCACAAGAGACCCAGTACTTC. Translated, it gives CASSQVKAAPQETQYF.

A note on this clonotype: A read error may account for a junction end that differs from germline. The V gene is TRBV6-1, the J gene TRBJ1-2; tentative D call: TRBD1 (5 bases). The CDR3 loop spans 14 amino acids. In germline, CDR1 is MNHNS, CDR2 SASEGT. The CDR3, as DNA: TGTGCCAACAGTGGTTGGGTCGGGACTAATGGCTACACCTTC. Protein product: CANSGWVGTNGYTF.

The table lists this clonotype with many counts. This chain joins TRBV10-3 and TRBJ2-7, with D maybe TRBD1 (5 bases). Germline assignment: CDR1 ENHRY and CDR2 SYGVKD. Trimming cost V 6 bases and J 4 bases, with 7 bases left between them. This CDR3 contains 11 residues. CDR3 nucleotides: TGTGCCATCAGCACAGGATACGAGCAGTACTTC. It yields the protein CAISTGYEQYF.

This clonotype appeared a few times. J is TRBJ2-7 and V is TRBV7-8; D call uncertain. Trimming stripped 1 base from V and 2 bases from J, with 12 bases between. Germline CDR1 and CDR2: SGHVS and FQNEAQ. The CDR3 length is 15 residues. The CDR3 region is CASSLGRARPYEQYF. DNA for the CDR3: TGTGCCAGCAGCTTAGGAAGGGCCCGTCCCTACGAGCAGTACTTC.

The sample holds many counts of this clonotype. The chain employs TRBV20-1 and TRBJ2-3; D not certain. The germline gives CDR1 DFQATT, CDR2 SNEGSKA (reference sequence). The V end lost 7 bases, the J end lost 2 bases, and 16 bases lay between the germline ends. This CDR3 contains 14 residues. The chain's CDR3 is CSVYGGVLTDTQYF. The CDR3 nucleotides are TGCAGTGTTTACGGCGGAGTCCTCACAGATACGCAGTATTTT.

Here the CDR3 reads CASSLGAGQFLEQYF. CDR3 nucleotide sequence: TGTGCCAGCAGTTTAGGGGCGGGACAGTTTCTAGAGCAGTACTTC. The chain employs TRBV27 and TRBJ2-7, with D tentatively TRBD1 (7 bases). Germline CDR1 reads MNHEY; CDR2 reads SMNVEV (reference sequence). The V and J ends lost 2 bases and 7 bases respectively, with 18 bases between them. The CDR3 runs 15 residues.

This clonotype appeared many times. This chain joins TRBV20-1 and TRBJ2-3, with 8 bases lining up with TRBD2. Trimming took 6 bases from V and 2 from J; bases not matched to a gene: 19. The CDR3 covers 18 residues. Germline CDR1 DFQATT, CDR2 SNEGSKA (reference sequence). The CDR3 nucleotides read TGCAGTGCCGCCGGATCCCTGACTAGCGCTGGAACCACAGATACGCAGTATTTT. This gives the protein CSAAGSLTSAGTTDTQYF.

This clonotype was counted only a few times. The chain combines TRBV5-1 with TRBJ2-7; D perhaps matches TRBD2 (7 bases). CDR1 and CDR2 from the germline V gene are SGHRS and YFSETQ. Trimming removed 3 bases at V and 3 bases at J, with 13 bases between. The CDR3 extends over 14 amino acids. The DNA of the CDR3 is TGCGCCAGCAGCTCGGGGGGCAGGGGCTACGAGCAGTACTTC. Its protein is CASSSGGRGYEQYF.

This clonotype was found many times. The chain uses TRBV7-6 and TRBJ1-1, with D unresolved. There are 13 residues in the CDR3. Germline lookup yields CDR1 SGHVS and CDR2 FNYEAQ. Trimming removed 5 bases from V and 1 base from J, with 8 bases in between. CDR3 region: CASSGSENTEAFF. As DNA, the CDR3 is TGTGCCAGCAGCGGGAGCGAGAACACTGAAGCTTTCTTT.

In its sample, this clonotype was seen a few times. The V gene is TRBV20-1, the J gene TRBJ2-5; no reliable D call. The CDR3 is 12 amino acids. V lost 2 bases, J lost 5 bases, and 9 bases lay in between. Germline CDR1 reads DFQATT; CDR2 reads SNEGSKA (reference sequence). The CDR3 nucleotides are TGCAGTGCTAGACTGCGAGTGGAGACCCAGTACTTC. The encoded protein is CSARLRVETQYF.

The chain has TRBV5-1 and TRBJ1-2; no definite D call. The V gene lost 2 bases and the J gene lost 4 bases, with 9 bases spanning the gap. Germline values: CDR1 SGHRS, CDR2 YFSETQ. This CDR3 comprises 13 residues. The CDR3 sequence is CASSFGVIYGYTF. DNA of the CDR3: TGCGCCAGCAGCTTCGGGGTGATCTATGGCTACACCTTC.

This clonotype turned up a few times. CDR3 protein: CSAQDRLGYEQYF. The CDR3 DNA reads TGCAGTGCCCAAGACAGGCTCGGCTACGAGCAGTACTTC. The genes are TRBV20-1 and TRBJ2-7, with D perhaps matching TRBD1 (6 bases). The CDR3 has 13 amino acids. CDR1 and CDR2 (germline): DFQATT, SNEGSKA (reference sequence). V dropped 6 bases and J dropped 3 bases, with 15 bases sitting between them.

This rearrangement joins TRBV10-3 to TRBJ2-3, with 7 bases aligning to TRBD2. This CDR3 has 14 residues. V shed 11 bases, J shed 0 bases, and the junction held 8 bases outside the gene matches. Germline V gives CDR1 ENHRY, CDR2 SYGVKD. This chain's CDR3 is CASNRGGSTDTQYF. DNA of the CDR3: TGTGCCTCAAATAGGGGAGGGAGCACAGATACGCAGTATTTT.

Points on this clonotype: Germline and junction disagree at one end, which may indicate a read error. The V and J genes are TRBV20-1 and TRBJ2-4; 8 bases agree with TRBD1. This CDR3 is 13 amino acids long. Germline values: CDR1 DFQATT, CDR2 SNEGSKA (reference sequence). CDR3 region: CSARGQGATIHFF. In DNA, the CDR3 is TGCAGTGCTAGAGGGCAGGGGGCGACCATTCATTTCTTC.

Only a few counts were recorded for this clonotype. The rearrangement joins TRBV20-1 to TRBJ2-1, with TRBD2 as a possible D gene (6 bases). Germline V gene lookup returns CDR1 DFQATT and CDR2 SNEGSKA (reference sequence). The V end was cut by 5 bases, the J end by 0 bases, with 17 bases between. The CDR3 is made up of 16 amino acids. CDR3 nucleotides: TGCAGTGCTTGGTTTTTGGGAGGCCACTCCTACAATGAGCAGTTCTTC. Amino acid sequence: CSAWFLGGHSYNEQFF.

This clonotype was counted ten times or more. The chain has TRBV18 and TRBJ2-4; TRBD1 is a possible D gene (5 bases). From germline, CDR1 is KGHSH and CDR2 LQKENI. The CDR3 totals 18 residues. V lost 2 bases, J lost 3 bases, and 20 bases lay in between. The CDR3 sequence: CASSPAGHRPSGKNIQYF. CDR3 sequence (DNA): TGTGCCAGCTCACCAGCAGGGCACAGACCTTCAGGCAAAAACATTCAGTACTTC.

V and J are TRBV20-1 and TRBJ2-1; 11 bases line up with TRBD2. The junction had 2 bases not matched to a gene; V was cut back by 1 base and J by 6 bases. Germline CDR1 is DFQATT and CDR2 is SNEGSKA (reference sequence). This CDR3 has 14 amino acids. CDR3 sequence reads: CSARGLAGFNEQFF. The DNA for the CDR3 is TGCAGTGCTAGAGGACTAGCGGGATTCAATGAGCAGTTCTTC.

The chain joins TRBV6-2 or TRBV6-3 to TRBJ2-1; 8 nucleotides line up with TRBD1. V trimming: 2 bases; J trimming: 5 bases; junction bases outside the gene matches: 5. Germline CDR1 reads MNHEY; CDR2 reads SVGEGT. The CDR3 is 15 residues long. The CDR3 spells CASSYPSTGDNEQFF. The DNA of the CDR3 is TGTGCCAGCAGTTACCCCTCGACAGGGGACAATGAGCAGTTCTTC.

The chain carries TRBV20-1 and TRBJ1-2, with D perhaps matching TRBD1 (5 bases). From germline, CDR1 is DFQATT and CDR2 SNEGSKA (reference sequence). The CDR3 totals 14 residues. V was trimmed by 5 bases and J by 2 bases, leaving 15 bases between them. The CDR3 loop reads CSALRVTANYGYTF. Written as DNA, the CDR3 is TGCAGTGCTCTCCGTGTGACAGCGAACTATGGCTACACCTTC.

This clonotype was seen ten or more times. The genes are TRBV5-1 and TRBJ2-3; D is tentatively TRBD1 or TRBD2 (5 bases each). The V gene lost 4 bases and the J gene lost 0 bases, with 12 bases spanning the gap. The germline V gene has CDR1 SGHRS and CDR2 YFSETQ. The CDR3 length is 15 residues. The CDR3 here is CASSLEGSSTDTQYF. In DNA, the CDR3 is TGCGCCAGCAGCCTTGAGGGGAGTAGCACAGATACGCAGTATTTT.